The clone carrying this T cell receptor (beta chain) was seen just once. This record comes from a study of OX40 agonist ivuxolimab in advanced cancers. Only in-frame clones appear in the TCRdb table, and some are missing; sequencing was by immunoSEQ multiplex PCR. Of about 66,000 clones listed, more than 65% are singletons. This receptor was obtained from an adult with an advanced solid tumor such as melanoma, head and neck, liver or kidney cancer. The specimen comprised CD4+ or CD8+ T cells sorted from blood, sampled in a trial of the OX40 agonist ivuxolimab.

The CDR3 DNA reads TGTGCCAGTAGTATAGTTCAGGGGCCCCAGCATTTT. Residues: CASSIVQGPQHF. The rearrangement joins TRBV19 to TRBJ1-5; TRBD1 is a possible D gene (5 bases). Per the germline V gene, CDR1 is LNHDA and CDR2 is SQIVND (reference sequence). The CDR3 runs 12 residues. V lost 1 base to trimming and J lost 9 bases, with 7 bases between them.